Each of the 26 T cell receptor beta chains below was sequenced from the same sample in a study of shared clonotypes between healthy human individuals. Method: immunoSEQ multiplex PCR; TCRdb's copy keeps in-frame clones and lacks some. The sample includes millions of clones, about 95% of them seen just once. Naive CD8 isolation took CD45RO-negative cells positively selected for CCR7 and excluded terminally differentiated effector memory CD45RA+ cells. Sequenced input: naive CD8+ T cells sorted from blood. These receptor sequences come from a man aged 18 to 30 in good health.

V usage is TRBV9 and J usage is TRBJ2-7, with a possible D match to TRBD2 (6 bases). Germline lookup yields CDR1 SGDLS and CDR2 YYNGEE. Trimming shortened V by 0 bases and J by 0 bases, and 13 bases separated the two germline ends. CDR3 length equals 16 residues. The CDR3 nucleotides read TGTGCCAGCAGCGTAGATGCGGGACCCTCCTCCTACGAGCAGTACTTC. This encodes CASSVDAGPSSYEQYF.

V and J are TRBV27 and TRBJ2-3, with D uncertain. Trimming took off 2 bases at V and 1 base at J, with 10 bases between the two ends. This CDR3 contains 15 residues. Germline loops: CDR1 MNHEY, CDR2 SMNVEV (reference sequence). The CDR3 DNA sequence: TGTGCCAGCAGTTTAACGCCGGTAGGCACAGATACGCAGTATTTT. Protein: CASSLTPVGTDTQYF.

This clone came up once. V usage is TRBV4-1 and J usage is TRBJ1-5; D not certain. The ends were cut back, 0 bases at V and 5 bases at J, with 11 bases in the middle. Germline CDR1 MGHRA, CDR2 YSYEKL. This CDR3 has 15 amino acids. The CDR3 sequence is CASSQDAAGDQPQHF. The CDR3 coding sequence is TGCGCCAGCAGCCAAGATGCTGCAGGAGATCAGCCCCAGCATTTT.

Turning to this clone: Other DNA sequences in this sample translate to the same CDR3. The J gene is TRBJ2-7, the V gene TRBV5-1; TRBD2 matches 8 bases. J gave up 2 bases and V 5 bases, and 3 bases lay outside the gene matches. CDR1 SGHRS and CDR2 YFSETQ come from the germline V gene. The CDR3 is made up of 13 amino acids. The DNA of the CDR3 is TGCGCCAGCAGTTCTAGCGGGCCCTACGAGCAGTACTTC. Protein product: CASSSSGPYEQYF.

The gene calls are TRBV2 and TRBJ1-2, with D unclear. The CDR3 extends over 15 amino acids. Germline V gene lookup returns CDR1 SNHLY and CDR2 FYNNEI. V dropped 2 bases and J dropped 5 bases, with 15 bases sitting between them. The CDR3, as DNA: TGTGCCAGCAGTGAACATCGGGAGAGCTTGTATGGCTACACCTTC. Translation: CASSEHRESLYGYTF.

The J gene is TRBJ2-1, the V gene TRBV18; D gene uncertain. Germline assignment: CDR1 KGHSH and CDR2 LQKENI. V lost 4 bases to trimming and J lost 4 bases, with 5 bases between them. This CDR3 contains 12 residues. In nucleotides, the CDR3 is TGTGCCAGCTCACTTCTTTACAATGAGCAGTTCTTC. The encoded protein is CASSLLYNEQFF.

The chain carries TRBV27 and TRBJ2-3, with 8 nucleotides matching TRBD1. V dropped 7 bases and J dropped 3; count of bases not matched to a gene: 6. Germline loops: CDR1 MNHEY, CDR2 SMNVEV (reference sequence). This CDR3 is 14 amino acids long. In DNA, the CDR3 is TGTGCCAGCACCCAAACAGGGGGTACAGATACGCAGTATTTT. This translates into CASTQTGGTDTQYF.

On this clone: The sample holds other DNA sequences that translate to the same CDR3. The chain carries TRBV5-6 and TRBJ2-3; possibly TRBD1 for D (5 bases). Germline lookup yields CDR1 SGHDT and CDR2 YYEEEE. V was cut by 0 bases and J by 5 bases, with 7 bases left in between. This CDR3 is built from 13 residues. The CDR3 region is CASSLGGEDTQYF. The CDR3 nucleotides read TGTGCCAGCAGCTTGGGGGGCGAAGATACGCAGTATTTT.

For this clone: Other DNA variants within this sample encode the same CDR3. The V gene is TRBV6-5, the J gene TRBJ2-7; D is undetermined. The CDR3 covers 13 residues. V lost 2 bases and J lost 1, with 6 bases in between. The V gene's germline CDR1 is MNHEY and CDR2 SVGAGI. The CDR3 reads CASSYTESYEQYF. CDR3 nucleotide sequence: TGTGCCAGCAGTTACACCGAATCCTACGAGCAGTACTTC.

This sequence joins TRBV30 and TRBJ1-5, with D possibly TRBD1 on 6 matching bases. Germline CDR1 and CDR2: GTSNPN and SVGIG (reference sequence). The CDR3 runs to 13 residues. V was shortened by 1 base and J by 5 bases, with 9 bases between the two germline ends. This CDR3 is CAWSGEGDQPQHF. CDR3 DNA sequence: TGTGCCTGGAGTGGGGAGGGGGATCAGCCCCAGCATTTT.

The chain combines TRBV2 with TRBJ2-5; D is undetermined. Trimming removed 4 bases from V and 9 bases from J, with 21 bases in between. Looked up from germline, CDR1 is SNHLY and CDR2 is FYNNEI. This CDR3 contains 15 residues. The CDR3 bases are TGTGCCAGCAGTGCTACTATTAACCAAGAGAAGGCCCAGTACTTC. Amino acid sequence: CASSATINQEKAQYF. Drawing the rest from reference TRBV2 and TRBJ2-5, the complete variable domain is EPEVTQTPSHQVTQMGQEVILRCVPISNHLYFYWYRQILGQKVEFLVSFYNNEISEKSEIFDDQFSVERPDGSNFTLKIRSTKLEDSAMYFCASSATINQEKAQYFGPGTRLLVL.

The rearrangement links TRBV19 to TRBJ1-2, with TRBD1 matching over 9 bases. The CDR3 is made up of 17 amino acids. The V and J ends lost 4 bases and 3 bases, in that order; junction bases with no gene match: 12. Germline assignment: CDR1 LNHDA and CDR2 SQIVND (reference sequence). Here the CDR3 reads CASSTTGQGLSDYGYTF. In DNA form, the CDR3 reads TGTGCCAGTAGTACCACGGGACAGGGCTTATCGGACTATGGCTACACCTTC.

The CDR3 is CASSEDLGNTIYF. CDR3 DNA sequence: TGTGCCAGCAGTGAAGATCTGGGAAACACCATATATTTT. The chain couples TRBV6-1 to TRBJ1-3, with D unclear. Germline CDR1 reads MNHNS; CDR2 reads SASEGT. The germline V and J ends were trimmed by 1 base and 4 bases, with 5 bases remaining between them. The CDR3 extends over 13 amino acids.

V gene TRBV18 combines with J gene TRBJ2-1, with 9 positions matching TRBD2. V shed 3 bases, J shed 10 bases, and the junction held 7 bases outside the gene matches. Germline-derived CDR1 and CDR2 are KGHSH and LQKENI. The CDR3 runs 14 residues. The CDR3: CASSPLAGLGEQFF. The DNA of the CDR3 is TGTGCCAGCTCACCGCTAGCGGGACTTGGGGAGCAGTTCTTC.

The rearrangement uses TRBV7-9 and TRBJ2-2; D not certain. Germline V gives CDR1 SEHNR, CDR2 FQNEAQ (reference sequence). Between the trimmed V and J ends, which lost 5 bases and 1 base, there was a span of 8 bases. This CDR3 is built from 14 residues. Here the CDR3 reads CASSHPGNTGELFF. The CDR3 nucleotides read TGTGCCAGCAGCCATCCAGGGAACACCGGGGAGCTGTTTTTT.

The gene calls are TRBV30 and TRBJ1-4; the match to TRBD1 covers 7 bases. CDR3 length equals 17 residues. Germline V gene data show CDR1 as GTSNPN and CDR2 as SVGIG (reference sequence). Trimming cost V 2 bases and J 5 bases; bases outside gene matches: 14. The CDR3 region is CAWSSDPPGQLNEKLFF. CDR3 nucleotide sequence: TGTGCCTGGAGTTCAGACCCCCCGGGACAGTTAAATGAAAAACTGTTTTTT.

Comments on this clone: Other DNA sequences in the same sample also yield this CDR3. V gene TRBV11-2 combines with J gene TRBJ2-7; unclear D gene. The CDR3 is 14 amino acids. V was pared by 0 bases and J by 3 bases, with 9 bases between. Germline V CDR1 and CDR2: SGHAT, FQNNGV. CDR3 nucleotides: TGTGCCAGCAGCTTAGATTACGGAAGCTACGAGCAGTACTTC. This encodes CASSLDYGSYEQYF.

V and J are TRBV9 and TRBJ1-1; a weak D match, TRBD1 (5 bases). Trimming stripped 4 bases from V and 4 bases from J, with 11 bases between. Germline CDR1 SGDLS, CDR2 YYNGEE. The CDR3 is 13 residues long. The CDR3 region is CASSTREFTEAFF. CDR3 DNA: TGTGCCAGCAGCACCAGGGAATTCACTGAAGCTTTCTTT.

The rearrangement uses TRBV30 and TRBJ1-1; D gene unclear. V was shortened by 1 base and J by 0 bases, with 9 bases between the two germline ends. There are 14 residues in the CDR3. From germline, CDR1 is GTSNPN and CDR2 SVGIG (reference sequence). The CDR3 sequence: CAWSGVAMNTEAFF. CDR3 nucleotides: TGTGCCTGGAGTGGGGTAGCCATGAACACTGAAGCTTTCTTT.

V gene TRBV2 combines with J gene TRBJ2-1; 9 bases match TRBD2. In germline, CDR1 is SNHLY, CDR2 FYNNEI. The trim removed 7 bases at V and 7 bases at J, leaving 8 bases unmatched. The CDR3 runs to 14 residues. The CDR3 protein is CASNVAGGLNEQFF. The CDR3 DNA reads TGTGCCAGCAATGTGGCGGGGGGGCTAAATGAGCAGTTCTTC.

The table lists this clone with a count of one. The chain combines TRBV7-2 with TRBJ2-3, with D perhaps assigned TRBD1 or TRBD2 (5 bases each). The germline V and J ends were trimmed by 5 bases and 0 bases, with 12 bases remaining between them. Germline CDR1 reads SGHTA; CDR2 reads FQGNSA. The length of the CDR3 is 15 residues. The CDR3 here is CASSTSRGSTDTQYF. CDR3 in DNA: TGTGCCAGCAGCACCTCTCGGGGCAGCACAGATACGCAGTATTTT.

The chain uses TRBV7-8 and TRBJ2-1, with TRBD2 matching 10 bases. The junction had 9 bases not matched to a gene; V was cut back by 0 bases and J by 10 bases. CDR1 is SGHVS and CDR2 is FQNEAQ in the germline V gene. This CDR3 is built from 16 residues. CDR3 amino acids: CASSLALAGAPGEQFF. For the CDR3, the DNA is TGTGCCAGCAGCTTAGCGCTAGCGGGAGCCCCAGGAGAGCAGTTCTTC.

V usage is TRBV19 and J usage is TRBJ2-3; TRBD2 matches at 14 bases. The V gene's germline CDR1 is LNHDA and CDR2 SQIVND (reference sequence). This CDR3 spans 15 amino acids. Unmatched junction bases numbered 4, after V lost 6 bases and J lost 5 bases. CDR3 in DNA: TGTGCCAGTAGAAGACTAGCGGGGGGGCAAGATACGCAGTATTTT. Protein sequence: CASRRLAGGQDTQYF. The full variable domain, completed using reference TRBV19 and TRBJ2-3, is DGGITQSPKYLFRKEGQNVTLSCEQNLNHDAMYWYRQDPGQGLRLIYYSQIVNDFQKGDIAEGYSVSREKKESFPLTVTSAQKNPTAFYLCASRRLAGGQDTQYFGPGTRLTVL.

The chain couples TRBV7-9 to TRBJ1-1, with D maybe TRBD1 (5 bases). The germline CDR1 and CDR2 sequences are SEHNR and FQNEAQ (reference sequence). CDR3 size: 15 residues. Trimming removed 1 base from V and 1 base from J, with 10 bases in between. The CDR3 DNA reads as TGTGCCAGCAGCTTAGGATTGCAGGGGAACACTGAAGCTTTCTTT. Translated, it gives CASSLGLQGNTEAFF. Looking up the rest from reference TRBV7-9 and TRBJ1-1 gives the full variable domain: DTGVSQNPRHKITKRGQNVTFRCDPISEHNRLYWYRQTLGQGPEFLTYFQNEAQLEKSRLLSDRFSAERPKGSFSTLEIQRTEQGDSAMYLCASSLGLQGNTEAFFGQGTRLTVV.

V usage is TRBV14 and J usage is TRBJ1-3; the D is unclear. The CDR3 spans 15 residues. V lost 2 bases and J lost 0, with 8 bases in between. Germline V gene lookup returns CDR1 SGHDN and CDR2 FVKESK. DNA for the CDR3: TGTGCCAGCAGCCAACAACAGACCTCTGGAAACACCATATATTTT. This gives the protein CASSQQQTSGNTIYF. The whole variable domain, remainder taken from reference TRBV14 and TRBJ1-3, is EAGVTQFPSHSVIEKGQTVTLRCDPISGHDNLYWYRRVMGKEIKFLLHFVKESKQDESGMPNNRFLAERTGGTYSTLKVQPAELEDSGVYFCASSQQQTSGNTIYFGEGSWLTVV.

About this clone: This sample also contains other DNA sequences that code for the same CDR3. The chain recombines TRBV9 with TRBJ2-2, with no clear D. The ends were cut back, 0 bases at V and 8 bases at J, with 8 bases in the middle. CDR1 and CDR2 (germline): SGDLS, YYNGEE. This CDR3 is built from 13 residues. For the CDR3, the DNA is TGTGCCAGCAGCGTAGTATCGGCGGGGGAGCTGTTTTTT. Translating gives CASSVVSAGELFF.